These 31 T cell receptor beta chains originate from one sample sequenced in a study of vaccination effects on CD4 cells after COVID-19. Sequencing was preceded by expansion of antigen-specific CD4+ T cells with viral peptide pools in the ViraFEST assay. Upon completion of more than 9 days in culture, CD4+ T cells were isolated. Vaccine administered to participants consisted of two doses of either BNT162b2 or mRNA-1273. These TCRs are of unknown antigen specificity. Sequencing was performed with immunoSEQ multiplex PCR; in TCRdb, only in-frame clones are kept and a portion is missing. The table records about 46,000 clones, 65% to 75% of them present only once. The sample here was CD4+ T cells from PBMCs cultured with HCoV-OC43 spike peptides, taken after COVID-19 vaccination. As for subset: HCoV-OC43 spike overlapping peptide pool stimulation. Every receptor here comes from a human donor who received a COVID-19 vaccine.

This rearrangement joins TRBV7-2 to TRBJ2-2; D is ambiguous. The CDR3 contains 15 residues. The V and J ends lost 5 bases and 3 bases respectively, with 13 bases between them. Germline V gene lookup returns CDR1 SGHTA and CDR2 FQGNSA. CDR3: CASSRPGLYTGELFF. The CDR3 DNA follows: TGTGCCAGCAGCCGTCCGGGTCTCTACACCGGGGAGCTGTTTTTT.

The chain couples TRBV9 to TRBJ2-1; no clear D. The CDR3 runs 15 residues. V dropped 3 bases and J dropped 5 bases, with 15 bases sitting between them. Germline CDR1 is SGDLS and CDR2 is YYNGEE. In DNA, the CDR3 is TGTGCCAGCAGCGGACGGGTACAGAACAACAATGAGCAGTTCTTC. Its protein is CASSGRVQNNNEQFF.

V is TRBV6-5 and J is TRBJ1-1; a weak D match, TRBD1 (5 bases). V gave up 0 bases and J gave up 1 base, with 9 bases separating them. Germline V lookup: CDR1 MNHEY, CDR2 SVGAGI. This CDR3 is built from 15 residues. The CDR3 loop reads CASSYSWGGNTEAFF. The CDR3, as DNA: TGTGCCAGCAGTTACTCCTGGGGGGGGAACACTGAAGCTTTCTTT.

The chain employs TRBV7-9 and TRBJ1-1; maybe TRBD1 (6 bases). Germline values: CDR1 SEHNR, CDR2 FQNEAQ (reference sequence). This CDR3 spans 14 amino acids. V lost 2 bases, J lost 5 bases, and 12 bases lay in between. CDR3 bases: TGTGCCAGCAGCTTACAGGGGACGAGTACTGAAGCTTTCTTT. Residues: CASSLQGTSTEAFF.

The chain recombines TRBV9 with TRBJ1-4; TRBD1 is a possible D gene (6 bases). Germline-derived CDR1 and CDR2 are SGDLS and YYNGEE. The CDR3 has 17 amino acids. V dropped 4 bases and J dropped 3 bases, with 19 bases sitting between them. CDR3 protein: CASSPSSTGAPNEKLFF. DNA of the CDR3: TGTGCCAGCAGCCCTAGTTCCACGGGGGCACCTAATGAAAAACTGTTTTTT.

The chain is built from TRBV7-2 and TRBJ2-3, with D perhaps TRBD2 (5 bases). The CDR3 length is 18 residues. Trimming took 2 bases from V and 0 from J, leaving 18 bases between them. Per the germline V gene, CDR1 is SGHTA and CDR2 is FQGNSA. The CDR3 loop reads CASSLLSVGRASTDTQYF. In DNA, the CDR3 is TGTGCCAGCAGCTTATTATCGGTTGGGCGGGCTAGCACAGATACGCAGTATTTT.

V gene TRBV10-3 combines with J gene TRBJ1-4; possibly TRBD1 for D (5 bases). Germline CDR1 reads ENHRY; CDR2 reads SYGVKD. The CDR3 length is 13 residues. Trimming shortened V by 6 bases and J by 5 bases, and 10 bases separated the two germline ends. As DNA, the CDR3 is TGTGCCATCAGGGGGCCGGGGAATGAAAAACTGTTTTTT. Its translation is CAIRGPGNEKLFF.

This clone showed up just a few times. The chain has TRBV14 and TRBJ2-7; D not resolved. The CDR3 length is 14 residues. The V end lost 0 bases, the J end lost 2 bases, and 8 bases lay between the germline ends. Looked up from germline, CDR1 is SGHDN and CDR2 is FVKESK. This chain's CDR3 is CASSQDLVTYEQYF. In DNA, the CDR3 is TGTGCCAGCAGCCAAGACCTAGTAACCTACGAGCAGTACTTC.

The J gene is TRBJ1-5, the V gene TRBV6-5, with TRBD1 as a possible D gene (6 bases). The V gene lost 5 bases and the J gene lost 5 bases, with 10 bases spanning the gap. The CDR3 sequence is 13 residues long. Germline CDR1 MNHEY, CDR2 SVGAGI. CDR3 DNA: TGTGCCAGCAGTCACAGGGAAGATCAGCCCCAGCATTTT. It codes for CASSHREDQPQHF.

The gene calls are TRBV2 and TRBJ1-5; perhaps TRBD1 as D (6 bases). CDR3 length equals 15 residues. CDR1 is SNHLY, CDR2 FYNNEI, per germline. Trimming shortened V by 5 bases and J by 4 bases, and 15 bases separated the two germline ends. The CDR3 here is CASSRGQGFNQPQHF. The DNA of the CDR3 is TGTGCCAGCAGTCGGGGGCAGGGGTTTAATCAGCCCCAGCATTTT.

The chain links TRBV27 to TRBJ2-1, with a possible D match to TRBD2 (6 bases). V was trimmed by 0 bases and J by 9 bases, leaving 9 bases between them. In germline, CDR1 is MNHEY, CDR2 SMNVEV (reference sequence). This CDR3 region has 13 residues. The CDR3 sequence is CASSLSLGGEQFF. Here the CDR3 DNA reads TGTGCCAGCAGTTTATCCCTGGGGGGTGAGCAGTTCTTC.

The chain has TRBV10-3 and TRBJ1-2; tentatively, D is TRBD1 (5 bases). The germline gives CDR1 ENHRY, CDR2 SYGVKD. V was pared by 6 bases and J by 1 base, with 12 bases between. This CDR3 contains 14 residues. The CDR3 DNA sequence: TGTGCCATCAGCCAGGGTGGCGGTAACTATGGCTACACCTTC. It yields the protein CAISQGGGNYGYTF.

This clone was found once. V is TRBV2 and J is TRBJ2-3; 7 nucleotides match TRBD2. V lost 3 bases and J lost 2; bases outside the gene matches: 8. Germline CDR1 and CDR2: SNHLY and FYNNEI. The CDR3 spans 16 residues. CDR3 nucleotide sequence: TGTGCCAGCAGTGATGGGAGGGCCAGGCTCACAGATACGCAGTATTTT. Its protein is CASSDGRARLTDTQYF.

The chain employs TRBV3-1 (or the pseudogene TRBV3-2) and TRBJ2-6; no firm D call. Germline CDR1 LGHDT, CDR2 YNNKEL (reference sequence). This CDR3 spans 15 amino acids. Trimming removed 2 bases from V and 0 bases from J, with 5 bases in between. Here the CDR3 reads CASSQLRSGANVLTF. CDR3 sequence (DNA): TGTGCCAGCAGCCAATTGCGCTCTGGGGCCAACGTCCTGACTTTC.

This clone has a handful of counts. V usage is TRBV19 and J usage is TRBJ1-1; D possibly corresponds to TRBD1 (5 bases). V lost 6 bases and J 4 bases, leaving 12 bases between the germline ends. Germline lookup yields CDR1 LNHDA and CDR2 SQIVND (reference sequence). The CDR3 is made up of 13 amino acids. CDR3 protein: CASRGAGSTEAFF. CDR3 in DNA: TGTGCCAGTAGAGGTGCAGGGTCCACTGAAGCTTTCTTT.

This clone was counted only a few times. The genes are TRBV5-1 and TRBJ2-1; TRBD1 is a possible D gene (6 bases). The CDR3 has 17 amino acids. The germline V and J ends were trimmed by 2 bases and 1 base, with 16 bases remaining between them. The germline CDR1 and CDR2 sequences are SGHRS and YFSETQ. The CDR3 region is CASSLPTGRDSYNEQFF. CDR3 nucleotide sequence: TGCGCCAGCAGCTTACCTACAGGGAGAGATTCCTACAATGAGCAGTTCTTC.

The chain is built from TRBV18 and TRBJ1-3, with TRBD1 as a possible D gene (6 bases). This CDR3 region has 15 residues. Trimming removed 3 bases from V and 0 bases from J, with 9 bases in between. Per the germline V gene, CDR1 is KGHSH and CDR2 is LQKENI. CDR3 sequence (DNA): TGTGCCAGCTCACCCCAACAGGGCTCTGGAAACACCATATATTTT. Encoded protein: CASSPQQGSGNTIYF.

This sequence joins TRBV9 and TRBJ2-1, with a possible D match to TRBD2 (5 bases). Germline V gene lookup returns CDR1 SGDLS and CDR2 YYNGEE. The CDR3 has 14 residues. The V end was cut by 2 bases, the J end by 6 bases, with 12 bases between. This CDR3 is CASSVSGVVNEQFF. DNA for the CDR3: TGTGCCAGCAGCGTGTCCGGGGTAGTCAATGAGCAGTTCTTC.

The chain is built from TRBV15 and TRBJ1-1, with 8 bases identical to TRBD1. The CDR3 has 15 residues. Trimming took 1 base from V and 11 from J; bases not matched to a gene: 12. Germline CDR1 is LNHNV and CDR2 is YYDKDF (reference sequence). The CDR3 is CATSRVQTGEFRAFF. The CDR3 DNA follows: TGTGCCACCAGCAGAGTACAGACAGGGGAGTTTAGGGCTTTCTTT.

The chain combines TRBV7-9 with TRBJ2-5, with D possibly being TRBD1 or TRBD2 (6 bases each). Between the trimmed V and J ends, which lost 5 bases and 8 bases, there was a span of 21 bases. Germline lookup yields CDR1 SEHNR and CDR2 FQNEAQ (reference sequence). The CDR3 extends over 15 amino acids. The CDR3 reads CASSNTRGAGETQYF. The DNA of the CDR3 is TGTGCCAGCAGCAACACAAGGGGGGCCGGTGAAACCCAGTACTTC.

This clone was seen only a few times. This chain joins TRBV19 and TRBJ1-2; D possibly corresponds to TRBD1 (6 bases). Trimming took 5 bases from V and 9 from J, leaving 13 bases between them. This CDR3 region has 12 residues. Germline V CDR1 and CDR2: LNHDA, SQIVND (reference sequence). The CDR3: CASSADRYRYTF. The CDR3 DNA sequence: TGTGCCAGTAGTGCAGACAGGTATCGCTACACCTTC. Full variable domain (rest looked up from reference TRBV19 and TRBJ1-2): DGGITQSPKYLFRKEGQNVTLSCEQNLNHDAMYWYRQDPGQGLRLIYYSQIVNDFQKGDIAEGYSVSREKKESFPLTVTSAQKNPTAFYLCASSADRYRYTFGSGTRLTVV.

The chain uses TRBV2 and TRBJ2-1; D is undetermined. The germline CDR1 and CDR2 sequences are SNHLY and FYNNEI. CDR3 length equals 12 residues. V was trimmed by 7 bases and J by 4 bases, leaving 8 bases between them. CDR3 nucleotides: TGTGCCAGCATGGACCATTACAATGAGCAGTTCTTC. Amino acid sequence: CASMDHYNEQFF.

The chain recombines TRBV6-5 with TRBJ2-7; TRBD1 agrees at 9 bases. CDR1 is MNHEY and CDR2 is SVGAGI in the germline V gene. The CDR3 consists of 15 residues. Germline trimming cut 1 base from V and 6 bases from J; bases unmatched to any gene: 7. For the CDR3, the DNA is TGTGCCAGCAGTTACTTAGGACAGGGGCCGGGCGAGCAGTACTTC. Its protein is CASSYLGQGPGEQYF.

The J gene is TRBJ1-5, the V gene TRBV15, with D unclear. The V gene's germline CDR1 is LNHNV and CDR2 YYDKDF (reference sequence). The CDR3 has 15 residues. The V end lost 0 bases, the J end lost 1 base, and 7 bases lay between the germline ends. This chain's CDR3 is CATSRDWGSNQPQHF. The CDR3 nucleotides read TGTGCCACCAGCAGAGATTGGGGAAGCAATCAGCCCCAGCATTTT.

This clone was counted ten times or more. The J gene is TRBJ2-7, the V gene TRBV4-1; D possibly corresponds to TRBD2 (6 bases). CDR1 is MGHRA, CDR2 YSYEKL, per germline. This CDR3 contains 15 residues. The germline V and J ends were trimmed by 6 bases and 0 bases, with 15 bases remaining between them. The CDR3 nucleotides are TGCGCCAGCAGGCGGGGCGCCGGGGCCTCCTACGAGCAGTACTTC. Translating gives CASRRGAGASYEQYF.

This clone has only a few counts. The CDR3 nucleotides read TGTGCCATCAGTGAGTCGTCCGGGTCTCCTGTGGCTTTCTTT. Translating it yields CAISESSGSPVAFF. The chain uses TRBV10-3 and TRBJ1-1; D is undetermined. The CDR3 is 14 amino acids. In germline, CDR1 is ENHRY, CDR2 SYGVKD. Trimming pared 0 bases from V and 11 bases from J, leaving 16 bases between.

In its sample, this clone was seen once. The chain has TRBV4-1 and TRBJ2-1; 7 bases line up with TRBD2. Trimming cost V 3 bases and J 8 bases; bases outside gene matches: 10. The CDR3 length is 15 residues. Germline loops: CDR1 MGHRA, CDR2 YSYEKL. The CDR3, as DNA: TGCGCCAGCAGCCAGATAGGACTAGTCCGCGATGAGCAGTTCTTC. As protein: CASSQIGLVRDEQFF.

This rearrangement joins TRBV10-3 to TRBJ1-5, with D uncertain. CDR1 is ENHRY, CDR2 SYGVKD, per germline. The ends were cut back, 1 base at V and 3 bases at J, with 7 bases in the middle. The CDR3 contains 14 residues. CDR3 sequence (DNA): TGTGCCATCAGTGAGTATGGGAACAATCAGCCCCAGCATTTT. Its protein product is CAISEYGNNQPQHF.

This clone was counted between two and nine times. This chain links TRBV18 with TRBJ2-1; no reliable D call. Germline CDR1 is KGHSH and CDR2 is LQKENI. The CDR3 extends over 14 amino acids. With 6 bases removed from V and 0 bases from J, the gap between germline ends came to 9 bases. The CDR3 loop reads CASSPQASYNEQFF. DNA for the CDR3: TGTGCCAGCTCTCCGCAGGCCTCCTACAATGAGCAGTTCTTC.

The rearrangement joins TRBV28 to TRBJ1-2; 12 nucleotides match TRBD1. This CDR3 is 14 amino acids long. V shed 4 bases and J 7 bases; nucleotides not matched to a gene: 4. Germline V lookup: CDR1 MDHEN, CDR2 SYDVKM. DNA of the CDR3: TGTGCCAGCAGTTCGGGACAGGGGGCCAGTGGCTACACCTTC. This sequence encodes CASSSGQGASGYTF.

This clone was recorded a few times. The chain uses TRBV6-5 and TRBJ1-3; weak D call: TRBD1 (5 bases). Germline V gives CDR1 MNHEY, CDR2 SVGAGI. Trimming pared 0 bases from V and 2 bases from J, leaving 11 bases between. The CDR3 is 16 residues long. The chain's CDR3 is CASSYSIWGTGNTIYF. CDR3 bases: TGTGCCAGCAGTTACTCTATCTGGGGCACTGGAAACACCATATATTTT.